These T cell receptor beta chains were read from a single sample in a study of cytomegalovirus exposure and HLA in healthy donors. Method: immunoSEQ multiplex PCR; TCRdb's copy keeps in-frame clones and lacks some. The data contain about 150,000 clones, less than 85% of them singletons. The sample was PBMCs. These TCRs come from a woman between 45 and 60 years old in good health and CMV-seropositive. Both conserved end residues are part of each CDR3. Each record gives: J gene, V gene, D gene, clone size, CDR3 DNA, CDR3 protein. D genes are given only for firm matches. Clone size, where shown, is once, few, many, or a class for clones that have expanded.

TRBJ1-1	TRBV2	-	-	TGTGCCAGCCTGGGGGGGTTGATTGAAGCTTTCTTT	CASLGGLIEAFF
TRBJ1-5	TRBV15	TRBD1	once	TGTGCCACCAGCCCCACGACAGGGTCTAGCAATCAGCCCCAGCATTTT	CATSPTTGSSNQPQHF
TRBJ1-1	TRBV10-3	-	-	TGTGCCATCAGTGACCTGAACAGGGACCGGAACACTGAAGCTTTCTTT	CAISDLNRDRNTEAFF
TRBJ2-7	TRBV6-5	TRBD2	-	TGTGCCAGCACCCAGGGAGGGACCTCAGGGGAGCAGTACTTC	CASTQGGTSGEQYF
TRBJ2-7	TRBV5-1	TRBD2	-	TGCGCCAGCAGCTTGGTCGGGGGGGCCTACGAGCAGTACTTC	CASSLVGGAYEQYF
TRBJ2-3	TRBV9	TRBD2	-	TGTGCCAGCAGCGAAAGACTAGCGGGGGCAGATACGCAGTATTTT	CASSERLAGADTQYF
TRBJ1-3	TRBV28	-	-	TGTGCCAGCAGTTTGGGACACCTCTCTGGAAACACCATATATTTT	CASSLGHLSGNTIYF
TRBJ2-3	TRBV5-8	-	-	TGTGCCAGCAGCCTAGGCCGCACAGATACGCAGTATTTT	CASSLGRTDTQYF
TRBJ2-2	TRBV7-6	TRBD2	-	TGTGCCAGCAGCTTAGCGCTGGTAGCGGGGGGAGTGGACACCGGGGAGCTGTTTTTT	CASSLALVAGGVDTGELFF
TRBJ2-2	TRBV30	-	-	TGTGCCTGGAACCAGGGCCACACCGGGGAGCTGTTTTTT	CAWNQGHTGELFF
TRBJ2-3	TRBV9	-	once	TGTGCCAGCACCCCCCCTACAGGTAACACAGATACGCAGTATTTT	CASTPPTGNTDTQYF
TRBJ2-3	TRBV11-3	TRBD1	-	TGTGCCAGCAGCCCAGGACAGGGTATGACAGATACGCAGTATTTT	CASSPGQGMTDTQYF
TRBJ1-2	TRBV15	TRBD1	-	TGTGCCACCAGCAGAGCAGGGGGTGGTGGCTATGGCTACACCTTC	CATSRAGGGGYGYTF
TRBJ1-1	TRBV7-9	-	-	TGTGCCAGCAGCCCCAACGGGGAAATTGAAGCTTTCTTT	CASSPNGEIEAFF
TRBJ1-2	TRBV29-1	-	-	TGCAGCGTTGAAGGGAGGGGTACCTATGGCTACACCTTC	CSVEGRGTYGYTF
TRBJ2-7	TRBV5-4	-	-	TGTGCCAGCAGCTCTCTTTGGGCGCCGGAGCAGTACTTC	CASSSLWAPEQYF
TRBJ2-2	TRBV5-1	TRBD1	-	TGCGCCAGCAGCTTAGGACAGGTGGTGAACACCGGGGAGCTGTTTTTT	CASSLGQVVNTGELFF
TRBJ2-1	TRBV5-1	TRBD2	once	TGCGCCAGCAGTCAGGCGGGGGGGCGAGTTGAGCAGTTCTTC	CASSQAGGRVEQFF
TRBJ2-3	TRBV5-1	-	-	TGCGCCAGCCCCCTGGAGGGGAGAGGAGATACGCAGTATTTT	CASPLEGRGDTQYF
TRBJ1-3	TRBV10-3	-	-	TGTGCCATCGGGGCATCTTCTGGAAACACCATATATTTT	CAIGASSGNTIYF
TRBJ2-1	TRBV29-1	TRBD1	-	TGCAGCGTTATCCCCGGGACAGGGAGGGGCAATGAGCAGTTCTTC	CSVIPGTGRGNEQFF
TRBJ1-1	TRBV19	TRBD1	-	TGTGCCAGTAGTATAGACCGGCGGACAGGGAAGGCTGAAGCTTTCTTT	CASSIDRRTGKAEAFF
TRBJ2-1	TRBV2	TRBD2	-	TGTGCCAGCAGCGAGTGGGCCTCTAGCGGGGGCCTATACAATGAGCAGTTCTTC	CASSEWASSGGLYNEQFF
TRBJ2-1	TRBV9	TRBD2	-	TGTGCCAGCAGCCTTAGCGGGGGGGGTATGGGAGAGCAGTTCTTC	CASSLSGGGMGEQFF
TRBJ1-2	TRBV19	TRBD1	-	TGTGCCAGTAGTATCGGGGGACAGTGCACCTTC	CASSIGGQCTF
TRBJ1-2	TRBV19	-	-	TGTGCCATCCGAGACAGTTTCTATGGCTACACCTTC	CAIRDSFYGYTF
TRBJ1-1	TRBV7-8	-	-	TGTGCCAGCACCTCAAATCGAGGGAACACTGAAGCTTTCTTT	CASTSNRGNTEAFF
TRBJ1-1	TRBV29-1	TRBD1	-	TGCAGCGTCTTGACAGGGGGAGGAGGGACTGAAGCTTTCTTT	CSVLTGGGGTEAFF
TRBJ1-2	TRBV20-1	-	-	TGCAGTGCTACTACGGATGGCTACACCTTC	CSATTDGYTF
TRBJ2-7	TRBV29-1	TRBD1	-	TGCAGCGTTGAAGGGACAGGGACTTACGAGCAGTACTTC	CSVEGTGTYEQYF
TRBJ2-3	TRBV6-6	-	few	TGTGCCAGCAGGACGCCCCCGGGACTCGGCACAGATACGCAGTATTTT	CASRTPPGLGTDTQYF
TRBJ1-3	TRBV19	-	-	TGTGCCAGTACTTCGTCTACCGGACATGCAGTAAACACCATATATTTT	CASTSSTGHAVNTIYF
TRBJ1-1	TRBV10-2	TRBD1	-	TGCGCCAGCAGTGAGTCAGGGACAGGGGGCACTGAAGCTTTCTTT	CASSESGTGGTEAFF
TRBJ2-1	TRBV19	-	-	TGTGCCAGTAGTATAGGGGGCCCATACAATGAGCAGTTCTTC	CASSIGGPYNEQFF
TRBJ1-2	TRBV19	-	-	TGTGCCAGTAGTACCCCTGGCAGATCCAGCTACACCTTC	CASSTPGRSSYTF
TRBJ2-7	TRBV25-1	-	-	TGTGCCAGCAGCCCAGGGTTCAGCGAGCAGTACTTC	CASSPGFSEQYF
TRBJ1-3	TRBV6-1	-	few	TGTGCCAGCACCCCGGACAGTTTCTCTGGAAACACCATATATTTT	CASTPDSFSGNTIYF
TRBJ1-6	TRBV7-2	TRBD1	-	TGTGCCAGCAGCTTAGAGTCGGGACAGATAATTCACCCCTCCACTGGACACTTT	CASSLESGQIIHPSTGHF
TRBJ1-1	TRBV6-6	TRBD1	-	TGTGCCAGCAGGCGGGGACAGGGGGCCACTGAAGCTTTCTTT	CASRRGQGATEAFF
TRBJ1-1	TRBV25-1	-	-	TGTGCCAGCAGCGCGGGGCCAAGATCCTTGAACACTGAAGCTTTCTTT	CASSAGPRSLNTEAFF
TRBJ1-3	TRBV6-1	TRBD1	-	TGTGCCAGCAGTGGTCCGACAGGGCGTGGAAACACCATATATTTT	CASSGPTGRGNTIYF
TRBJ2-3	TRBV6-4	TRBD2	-	TGTGCCAGCAAGATCCCCAGCGGGGGGCAAAAATCTAGCACAGATACGCAGTATTTT	CASKIPSGGQKSSTDTQYF
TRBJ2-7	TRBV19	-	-	TGTGCCAGTACCCCCGCCGGCGGCGGGGAAAGCTACGAGCAGTACTTC	CASTPAGGGESYEQYF
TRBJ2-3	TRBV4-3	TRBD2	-	TGCGCCAGCAGCCCCAGAGCGGGGGCCACAGATACGCAGTATTTT	CASSPRAGATDTQYF
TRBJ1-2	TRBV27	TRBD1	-	TGTGCCAGCAGCCTCATAGGGGGCGTGGGTTATGGCTACACCTTC	CASSLIGGVGYGYTF
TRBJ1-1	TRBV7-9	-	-	TGTGCCAGCAGCTTATGGGTTGGGGGGGATACTGAAGCTTTCTTT	CASSLWVGGDTEAFF
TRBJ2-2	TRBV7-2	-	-	TGTGCCAGCAGCTTAGGGGGCCCGGTCCCCGGGGAGCTGTTTTTT	CASSLGGPVPGELFF
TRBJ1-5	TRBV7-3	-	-	TGTGCCGGTACAGGGCCCCGGGCGAGTCAGCCCCAGCATTTT	CAGTGPRASQPQHF